This TCR beta chain emerged from a study of T-cell reconstitution after alpha-beta-depleted transplantation in children. Unique molecular identifiers tagged the TCRbeta library. MiXCR, run by TCRdb on the PCR reads, gives a single entry per CDR3 protein. The sample holds about 610,000 distinct CDR3 sequences, over 9.5% seen once. Here the sequenced sample was PBMCs from the stem cell graft donor, taken from the stem cell graft. The receptor comes from a human donor who donated a stem cell graft to a child with acute myeloid leukemia.

The CDR3 DNA is TGTGCCAGCAGCTTACAGGGACTCGGCACCGGGGAGCTGTTTTTT. It specifies CASSLQGLGTGELFF. J is TRBJ2-2 and V is TRBV7-8, with D possibly matching TRBD2 (6 bases). The germline V gene has CDR1 SGHVS and CDR2 FQNEAQ. V lost 2 bases and J 4 bases, leaving 11 bases between the germline ends. This CDR3 is 15 amino acids long.